The following is a TCR beta chain sequence with its context. Its antigen is as yet unknown. Treatment noted: some 20 received Ad26.COV2.S at low or high dose, single or two shots; 5 received placebo; per-sample allocation not given. Sampling took place 63 days after the first vaccine or placebo injection. The sample is drawn from a study of Ad26.COV2.S vaccination and SARS-CoV-2 variants. The overall study: The authors gave Ad26.COV2.S intramuscularly, either once or twice 56 days apart.

The data were produced by immunoSEQ multiplex PCR, yet TCRdb's version contains in-frame clones alone and is incomplete. The sample has roughly 420,000 clones, 75% to 90% seen once. Whole-study findings and limits: Those who received vaccine or placebo ended up with similar non-spike TCR breadth.

The CDR3 length is 16 residues. Germline trimming cut 4 bases from V and 12 bases from J; bases unmatched to any gene: 17. The V gene's germline CDR1 is MNHNS and CDR2 SASEGT. The receptor was isolated from a person between 18 and 65 years old who received the Ad26.COV2.S COVID-19 vaccine or a placebo. The rearrangement links TRBV6-1 to TRBJ2-1, with 8 nucleotides matching TRBD2. Sequencing used peripheral blood, obtained in a trial of Ad26.COV2.S vaccine versus placebo. CDR3 in amino acids: CASSGIAGGSLGGQFF. Written as DNA, the CDR3 is TGTGCCAGCAGTGGGATTGCGGGAGGCTCCCTTGGGGGGCAGTTCTTC.